This record looks at one TCR beta chain sequence and its context. This record comes from a study of cytomegalovirus exposure and HLA in healthy donors. PCR amplification relied on 60 Vbeta primers (plus 13 Jbeta primers). As handled by the study authors: A later analysis counted around 80 million unique TCR beta chains, around 10 million shared. TCRdb's table, derived via immunoSEQ multiplex PCR, lists solely in-frame clones and lacks some. Clonal size and the V and J genes are those of that table, whereas D and trimming came from the DNA. The repertoire consists of approximately 190,000 clones, with approximately 78% occurring once and the leading ten covering roughly 6%. The sample was PBMCs. The clonotype was recovered from a woman aged 50 to 60 in good health and CMV-seropositive.

CDR3 in DNA: TGTGCCAGTAGTGTCGGGGCTAGCGGGAGATACGAGCAGTACTTC. Encoded protein: CASSVGASGRYEQYF. This chain joins TRBV19 and TRBJ2-5; 10 bases are a match to TRBD2. The closer fit of TRBJ2-7 to the DNA end suggests the J call may be wrong. The CDR3 sequence is 15 residues long. CDR1 LNHDA and CDR2 SQIVND come from the germline V gene (reference sequence).